A single T cell receptor (beta chain) is shown here with its context. The authors' processing: By means of reference gene primer amplification, nucleated cell counts were estimated. Data came from immunoSEQ multiplex PCR; TCRdb stores just in-frame clones and leaves some out. The V and J calls and clone size come from that table; D and trimming were worked out from the DNA. The table has more than 350,000 clones, more than 70% seen once; the top ten hold roughly 10%. The germline V and J ends were trimmed by 6 bases and 5 bases, with 20 bases remaining between them. The CDR3 spans 16 residues. CDR1 is SGHVS, CDR2 FQNEAQ, per germline. This entry comes from a study of blood T cell repertoires in COVID-19. Study background: The United States, Italy and Spain supplied acute and convalescent COVID-19 samples.

This sequence originates from a woman aged 30 to 39 with COVID-19, enrolled during active disease. The sequenced material came from peripheral blood. The chain carries TRBV7-8 and TRBJ2-1; D perhaps matches TRBD1 (5 bases). As DNA, the CDR3 is TGTGCCAGCAGATCACGGTTCGGGCAGGGCGACAATGAGCAGTTCTTC. It yields the protein CASRSRFGQGDNEQFF.